These T cell receptor beta chains were read from a single sample in a study of blood T cell repertoires in COVID-19. Here immunoSEQ multiplex PCR was the method, and the copy in TCRdb shows in-frame clones only, minus some. The data contain about 130,000 clones, 65% to 90% of them singletons. Sequenced sample: peripheral blood. All receptors derive from a man older than 75 with active or convalescent COVID-19. CDR3s include the opening cysteine and the closing phenylalanine or tryptophan. D genes are given only for firm matches. Not all rows give a size; the values are once, few, many and, for expanded clones, a class.

CDR3nt	CDR3aa	abundance	v_gene	j_gene	d_gene
TGTGCCAGCAGTGGCACAGGGGTATCACCCCTCCACTTT	CASSGTGVSPLHF	.	TRBV25-1	TRBJ1-6	TRBD1
TGCAGCGTTGGGGGAGAAGAGAGCTATGGCTACACCTTC	CSVGGEESYGYTF	.	TRBV29-1	TRBJ1-2	.
TGTGCCAGCAGCGTAGCTGGGCAGGTAGAGACCCAGTACTTC	CASSVAGQVETQYF	.	TRBV9	TRBJ2-5	.
TGTGCCAGCAGTGTGGATGGACTTCCCACAGATACGCAGTATTTT	CASSVDGLPTDTQYF	.	TRBV2	TRBJ2-3	.
TGTGCCAGCAGCGCTCAGGGCGCAACTAATGAAAAACTGTTTTTT	CASSAQGATNEKLFF	.	TRBV7-2	TRBJ1-4	.
TGTGCCAGCAGTGTGTGGGCACCGAACACCGGGGAGCTGTTTTTT	CASSVWAPNTGELFF	.	TRBV2	TRBJ2-2	.
TGTGCCAGAAGCTGGAGGGATTTCCGGGGCTACACCTTC	CARSWRDFRGYTF	.	TRBV5-3	TRBJ1-2	.
TGTGCCAGCAGTGGCCCGGGAAGTAGGTATGGCTACACCTTC	CASSGPGSRYGYTF	.	TRBV28	TRBJ1-2	.
TGTGCCAGCAGCTTGCCCCGGGGACACGGGAGGGTAGATACGCAGTATTTT	CASSLPRGHGRVDTQYF	.	TRBV5-6	TRBJ2-3	TRBD2
TGCGCCAGCAGCTTGGCACTAGCGGGAGACACCGGGGAGCTGTTTTTT	CASSLALAGDTGELFF	.	TRBV5-1	TRBJ2-2	TRBD2
TGTGCCAGCTCAACGACAGCGAACTTCTACGAGCAGTACTTC	CASSTTANFYEQYF	.	TRBV18	TRBJ2-7	.
TGCAGCGTTTCCCGGGGGGGGCCCAATCAGCCCCAGCATTTT	CSVSRGGPNQPQHF	.	TRBV29-1	TRBJ1-5	.
TGTGCCAGCAGTTATCTCCAGAATAACTATGGCTACACCTTC	CASSYLQNNYGYTF	.	TRBV6-5	TRBJ1-2	.
TGTGCCAGCAGCTTCAGGCGGGGGGAGGGTGAGCAGTTCTTC	CASSFRRGEGEQFF	.	TRBV7-9	TRBJ2-1	TRBD2
TGTGCTAGTGGCCCAAGCGGGACCTACGAGCAGTACTTC	CASGPSGTYEQYF	.	TRBV12-5	TRBJ2-7	TRBD2
TGTGCCAGCAGTCCACCGAGGGGGAGACCCTCCTACAATGAGCAGTTCTTC	CASSPPRGRPSYNEQFF	.	TRBV6-6	TRBJ2-1	.
TGTGCCAGTAAGTCGCTAGCGGGAGGGTATGAGCAGTTCTTC	CASKSLAGGYEQFF	.	TRBV19	TRBJ2-1	TRBD2
TGCGCCAGCAGCCTGAAACAGGGCCCCGAGACCCAGTACTTC	CASSLKQGPETQYF	.	TRBV5-1	TRBJ2-5	.
TGTGCCAGCAGCTCAGCTAAACAGGCTAATTCACCCCTCCACTTT	CASSSAKQANSPLHF	.	TRBV13	TRBJ1-6	.
TGTGCCACCAGTGACCCCGGGACTCCAATGGGGGAGCAGTACTTC	CATSDPGTPMGEQYF	.	TRBV24-1	TRBJ2-7	.
TGTGCCAGCAAGGGGGGGGCTACTAGCAATCAGCCCCAGCATTTT	CASKGGATSNQPQHF	.	TRBV28	TRBJ1-5	.
TGTGCCAGCAGCGTAGGTCCTGGACAAGATACGCAGTATTTT	CASSVGPGQDTQYF	.	TRBV9	TRBJ2-3	.
TGTGCCACCAGTGTTGGAGGGTTGGGTCCAAATGAAAAACTGTTTTTT	CATSVGGLGPNEKLFF	.	TRBV24-1	TRBJ1-4	.
TGTGCCAGTAGTCCCGGGCAGGGGTCCTACCAGGAGACCCAGTACTTC	CASSPGQGSYQETQYF	once	TRBV19	TRBJ2-5	.
TGTGCCAGCAGCCCCAGGACGGGGGGAGGAGAGACCCAGTACTTC	CASSPRTGGGETQYF	.	TRBV7-2	TRBJ2-5	TRBD2
TGTGCCAGTAGTATGGGACTAGCGGTGAGCACAGATACGCAGTATTTT	CASSMGLAVSTDTQYF	.	TRBV19	TRBJ2-3	TRBD2
TGTGCCAGAAGGACAGAAGACACTGAAGCTTTCTTT	CARRTEDTEAFF	.	TRBV19	TRBJ1-1	.
TGCGCCAGCAGCTTGGAGTCTAGCGGGATACATGAGCAGTTCTTC	CASSLESSGIHEQFF	.	TRBV5-1	TRBJ2-1	TRBD2
TGTGCCAGCAGCTTCTGTCGGGCGTGGACAGGGGGGTTCTACGAGCAGTACTTC	CASSFCRAWTGGFYEQYF	.	TRBV12-1	TRBJ2-7	.
TGTGCCAGCAGTGTTAGACAGGGGGAAAGCGCGGTTGGCTCCTACAATGAGCAGTTCTTC	CASSVRQGESAVGSYNEQFF	.	TRBV6-1	TRBJ2-1	TRBD1
TGCGCCAGCAGCTTGGGGGCCCACGGCCCTACTAGCGGGGGGTTCTCCTACGAGCAGTACTTC	CASSLGAHGPTSGGFSYEQYF	.	TRBV5-1	TRBJ2-7	TRBD2
TGTGCCAGCAGCTTAAGCGGGAGTAGCGGGTTGTACGAGCAGTACTTC	CASSLSGSSGLYEQYF	.	TRBV11-2	TRBJ2-7	TRBD2